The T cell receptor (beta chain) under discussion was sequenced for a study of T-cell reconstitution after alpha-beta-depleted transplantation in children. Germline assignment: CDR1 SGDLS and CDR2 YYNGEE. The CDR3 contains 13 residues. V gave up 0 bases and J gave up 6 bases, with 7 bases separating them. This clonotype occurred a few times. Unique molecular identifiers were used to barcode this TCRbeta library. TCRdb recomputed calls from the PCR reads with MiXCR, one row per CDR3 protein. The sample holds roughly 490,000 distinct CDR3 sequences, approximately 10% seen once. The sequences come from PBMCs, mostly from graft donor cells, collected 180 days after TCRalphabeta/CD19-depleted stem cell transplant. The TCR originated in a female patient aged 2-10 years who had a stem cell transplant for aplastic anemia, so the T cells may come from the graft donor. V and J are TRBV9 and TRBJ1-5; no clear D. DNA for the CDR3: TGTGCCAGCAGCGTAGATTCGGGTCAGCCCCAGCATTTT. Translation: CASSVDSGQPQHF.